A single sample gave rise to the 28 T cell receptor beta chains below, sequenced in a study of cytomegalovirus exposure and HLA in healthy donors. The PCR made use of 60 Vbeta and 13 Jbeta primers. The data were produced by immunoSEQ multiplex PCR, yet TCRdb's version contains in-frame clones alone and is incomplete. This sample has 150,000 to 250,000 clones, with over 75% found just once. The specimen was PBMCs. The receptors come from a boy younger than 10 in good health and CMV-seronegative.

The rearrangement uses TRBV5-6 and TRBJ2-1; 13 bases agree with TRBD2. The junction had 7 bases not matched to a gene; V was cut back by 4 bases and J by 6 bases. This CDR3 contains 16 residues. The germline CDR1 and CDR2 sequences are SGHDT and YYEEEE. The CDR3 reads CASSSLTSGGANEQFF. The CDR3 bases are TGTGCCAGCAGCAGCCTCACTAGCGGGGGGGCCAATGAGCAGTTCTTC.

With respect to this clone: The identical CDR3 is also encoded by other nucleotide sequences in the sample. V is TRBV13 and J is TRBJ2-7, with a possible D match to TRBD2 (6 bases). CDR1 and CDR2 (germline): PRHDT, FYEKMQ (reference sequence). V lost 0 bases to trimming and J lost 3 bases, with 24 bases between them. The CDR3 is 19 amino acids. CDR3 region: CASSLGPPDGSGRYYEQYF. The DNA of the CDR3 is TGTGCCAGCAGCTTAGGACCGCCGGACGGGTCGGGGAGGTACTACGAGCAGTACTTC.

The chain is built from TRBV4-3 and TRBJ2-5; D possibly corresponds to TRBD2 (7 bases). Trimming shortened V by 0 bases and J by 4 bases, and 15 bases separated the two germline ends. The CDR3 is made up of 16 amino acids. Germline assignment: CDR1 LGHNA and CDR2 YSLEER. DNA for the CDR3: TGCGCCAGCAGCCAAGATCGGGGGGCTTACCGAGAGACCCAGTACTTC. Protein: CASSQDRGAYRETQYF.

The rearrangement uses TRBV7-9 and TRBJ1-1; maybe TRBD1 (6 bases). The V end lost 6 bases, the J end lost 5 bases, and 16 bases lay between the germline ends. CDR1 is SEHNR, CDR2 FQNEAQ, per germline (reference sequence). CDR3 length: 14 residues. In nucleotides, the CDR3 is TGTGCCAGCAGTCTAGGGGGTGGTTGGACTGAAGCTTTCTTT. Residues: CASSLGGGWTEAFF.

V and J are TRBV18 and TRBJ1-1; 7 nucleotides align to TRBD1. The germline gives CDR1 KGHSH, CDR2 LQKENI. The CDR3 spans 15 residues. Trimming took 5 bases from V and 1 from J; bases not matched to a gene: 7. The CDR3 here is CASSSTDRPNTEAFF. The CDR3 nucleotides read TGTGCCAGCTCATCAACGGACAGGCCGAACACTGAAGCTTTCTTT.

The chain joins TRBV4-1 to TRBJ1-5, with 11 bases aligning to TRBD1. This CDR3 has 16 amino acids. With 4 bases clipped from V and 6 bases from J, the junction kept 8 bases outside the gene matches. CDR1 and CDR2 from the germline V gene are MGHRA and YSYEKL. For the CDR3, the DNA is TGCGCCAGCAGCCCCCAAGGGACAGGGGGGAGTCAGCCCCAGCATTTT. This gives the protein CASSPQGTGGSQPQHF.

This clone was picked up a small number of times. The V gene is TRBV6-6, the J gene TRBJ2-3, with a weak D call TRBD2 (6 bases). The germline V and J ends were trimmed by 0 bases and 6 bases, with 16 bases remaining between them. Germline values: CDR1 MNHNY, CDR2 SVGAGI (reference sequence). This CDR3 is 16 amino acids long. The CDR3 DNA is TGTGCCAGCAGTTACTCGGGTCGCGGGGAGCTGGATACGCAGTATTTT. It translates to CASSYSGRGELDTQYF.

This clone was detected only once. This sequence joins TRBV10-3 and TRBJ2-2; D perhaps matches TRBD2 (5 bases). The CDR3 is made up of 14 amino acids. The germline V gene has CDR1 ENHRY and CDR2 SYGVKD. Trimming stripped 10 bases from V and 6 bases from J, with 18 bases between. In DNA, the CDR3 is TGTGCCACCGGAAGCGGTCTGGCGGCCGGGGAGCTGTTTTTT. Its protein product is CATGSGLAAGELFF.

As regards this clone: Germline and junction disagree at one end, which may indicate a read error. The CDR3 reads CASSVEGFGGELLF. The CDR3 DNA reads TGTGCCAGCAGCGTCGAGGGGTTCGGCGGGGAGCTGCTTTTT. V gene TRBV9 combines with J gene TRBJ2-2; D may be TRBD2 (6 bases). Germline CDR1 SGDLS, CDR2 YYNGEE. CDR3 size: 14 residues.

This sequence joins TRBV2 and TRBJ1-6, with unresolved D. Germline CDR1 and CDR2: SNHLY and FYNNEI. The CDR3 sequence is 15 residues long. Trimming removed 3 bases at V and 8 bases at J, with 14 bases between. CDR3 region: CASSESGVTDSPLHF. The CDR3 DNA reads TGTGCCAGCAGTGAGAGCGGGGTTACGGATTCACCCCTCCACTTT.

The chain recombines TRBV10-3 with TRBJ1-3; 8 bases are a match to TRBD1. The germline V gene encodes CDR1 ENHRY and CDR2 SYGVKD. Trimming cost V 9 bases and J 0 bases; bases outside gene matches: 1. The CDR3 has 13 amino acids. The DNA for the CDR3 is TGTGCCATTACAGGGGGCTCTGGAAACACCATATATTTT. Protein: CAITGGSGNTIYF.

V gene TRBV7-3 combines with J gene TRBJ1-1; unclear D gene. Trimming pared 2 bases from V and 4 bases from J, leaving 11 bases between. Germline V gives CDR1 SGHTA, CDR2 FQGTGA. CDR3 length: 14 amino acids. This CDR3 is CASSLASRGTEAFF. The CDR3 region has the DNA TGTGCCAGCAGCTTAGCCAGTCGGGGCACTGAAGCTTTCTTT.

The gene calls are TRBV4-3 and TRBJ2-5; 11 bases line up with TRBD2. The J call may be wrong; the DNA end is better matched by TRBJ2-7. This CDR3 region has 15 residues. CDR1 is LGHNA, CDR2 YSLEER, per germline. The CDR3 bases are TGCGCCAGCAGCACCCGACTAGCGGGGCGCTACGAGCAGTACTTC. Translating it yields CASSTRLAGRYEQYF.

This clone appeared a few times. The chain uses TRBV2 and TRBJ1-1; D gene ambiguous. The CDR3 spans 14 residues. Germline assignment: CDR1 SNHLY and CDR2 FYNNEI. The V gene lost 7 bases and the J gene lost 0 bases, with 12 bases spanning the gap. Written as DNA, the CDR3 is TGTGCCAGCACCTCTTCCGTAGTGAACACTGAAGCTTTCTTT. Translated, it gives CASTSSVVNTEAFF.

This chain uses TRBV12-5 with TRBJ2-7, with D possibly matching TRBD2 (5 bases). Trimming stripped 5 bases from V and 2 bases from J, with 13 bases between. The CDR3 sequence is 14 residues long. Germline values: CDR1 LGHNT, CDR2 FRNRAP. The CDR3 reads CASGTSGSTYEQYF. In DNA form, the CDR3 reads TGTGCTAGTGGTACTTCGGGAAGCACCTACGAGCAGTACTTC.

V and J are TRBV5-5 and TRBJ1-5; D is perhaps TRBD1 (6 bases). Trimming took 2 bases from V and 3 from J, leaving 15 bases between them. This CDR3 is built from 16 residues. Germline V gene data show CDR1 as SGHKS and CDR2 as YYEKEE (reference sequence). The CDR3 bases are TGTGCCAGCAGCTTCGGCCAGGGGTGGGTCAATCAGCCCCAGCATTTT. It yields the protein CASSFGQGWVNQPQHF.

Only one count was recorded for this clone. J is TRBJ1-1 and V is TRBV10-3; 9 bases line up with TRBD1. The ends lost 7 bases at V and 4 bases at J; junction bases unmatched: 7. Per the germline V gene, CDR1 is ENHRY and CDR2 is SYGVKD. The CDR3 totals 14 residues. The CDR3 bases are TGTGCCATCAACAGACAGGGGGGAGGCACTGAAGCTTTCTTT. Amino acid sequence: CAINRQGGGTEAFF.

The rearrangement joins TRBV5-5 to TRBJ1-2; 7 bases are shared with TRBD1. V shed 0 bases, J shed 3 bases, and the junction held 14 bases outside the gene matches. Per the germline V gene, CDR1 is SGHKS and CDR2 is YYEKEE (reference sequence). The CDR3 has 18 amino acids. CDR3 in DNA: TGTGCCAGCAGCTTGGTTGCCCGCCCGAGTCAGGGGGACTATGGCTACACCTTC. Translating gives CASSLVARPSQGDYGYTF.

The CDR3 reads CASKSLALGAGYTF. The CDR3 nucleotides read TGTGCCAGCAAGTCCCTCGCTCTGGGGGCTGGCTACACCTTC. The chain recombines TRBV7-8 with TRBJ1-2; D possibly corresponds to TRBD1 (6 bases). There are 14 residues in the CDR3. CDR1 SGHVS and CDR2 FQNEAQ come from the germline V gene. Trimming shortened V by 7 bases and J by 7 bases, and 19 bases separated the two germline ends.

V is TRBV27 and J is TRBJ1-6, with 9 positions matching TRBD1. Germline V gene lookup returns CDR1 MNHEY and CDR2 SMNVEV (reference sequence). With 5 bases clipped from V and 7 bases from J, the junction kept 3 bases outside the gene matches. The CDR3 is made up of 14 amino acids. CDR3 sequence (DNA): TGTGCCAGCAGTACCGGACAGGGGAATTCACCCCTCCACTTT. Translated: CASSTGQGNSPLHF.

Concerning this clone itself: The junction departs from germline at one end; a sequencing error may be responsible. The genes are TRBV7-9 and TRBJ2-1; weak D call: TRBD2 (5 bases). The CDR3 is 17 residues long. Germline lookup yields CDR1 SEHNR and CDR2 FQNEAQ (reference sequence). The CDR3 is CSSSSALGASSYNEQFF. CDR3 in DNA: TGTTCCAGCAGCTCCGCCCTGGGAGCGTCTTCCTACAATGAGCAGTTCTTC.

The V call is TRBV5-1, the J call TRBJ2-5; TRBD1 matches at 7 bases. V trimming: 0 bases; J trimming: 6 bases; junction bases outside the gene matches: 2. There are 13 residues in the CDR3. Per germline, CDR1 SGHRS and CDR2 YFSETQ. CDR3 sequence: CASSLDRGQTQYF. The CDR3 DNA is TGCGCCAGCAGCTTGGACAGGGGCCAGACCCAGTACTTC.

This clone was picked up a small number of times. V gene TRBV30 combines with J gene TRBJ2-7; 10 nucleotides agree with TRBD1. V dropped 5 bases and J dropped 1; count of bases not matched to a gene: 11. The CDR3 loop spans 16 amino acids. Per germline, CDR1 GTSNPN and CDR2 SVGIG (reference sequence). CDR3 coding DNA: TGTGCCTGGGGCCGCCGACAGGGGGCAGGGTCCTACGAGCAGTACTTC. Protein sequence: CAWGRRQGAGSYEQYF. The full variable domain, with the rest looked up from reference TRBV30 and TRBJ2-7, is SQTIHQWPATLVQPVGSPLSLECTVEGTSNPNLYWYRQAAGRGLQLLFYSVGIGQISSEVPQNLSASRPQDRQFILSSKKLLLSDSGFYLCAWGRRQGAGSYEQYFGPGTRLTVT.

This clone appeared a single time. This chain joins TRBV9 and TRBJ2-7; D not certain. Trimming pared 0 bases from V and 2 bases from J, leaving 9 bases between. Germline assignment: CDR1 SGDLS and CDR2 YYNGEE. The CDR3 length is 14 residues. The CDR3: CASSVVPSPYEQYF. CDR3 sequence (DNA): TGTGCCAGCAGCGTAGTACCGAGTCCCTACGAGCAGTACTTC.

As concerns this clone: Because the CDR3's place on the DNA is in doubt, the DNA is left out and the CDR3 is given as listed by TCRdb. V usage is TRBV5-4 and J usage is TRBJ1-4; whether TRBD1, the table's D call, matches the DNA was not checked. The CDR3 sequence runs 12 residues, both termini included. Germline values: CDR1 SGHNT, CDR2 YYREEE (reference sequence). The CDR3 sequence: CASSLFGTGITF.

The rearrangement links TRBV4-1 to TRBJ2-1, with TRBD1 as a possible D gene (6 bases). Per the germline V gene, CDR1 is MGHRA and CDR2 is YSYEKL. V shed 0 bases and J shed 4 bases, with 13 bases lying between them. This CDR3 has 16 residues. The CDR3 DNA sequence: TGCGCCAGCAGCCAAGATCAGGGGTTTACTTACAATGAGCAGTTCTTC. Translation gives CASSQDQGFTYNEQFF.

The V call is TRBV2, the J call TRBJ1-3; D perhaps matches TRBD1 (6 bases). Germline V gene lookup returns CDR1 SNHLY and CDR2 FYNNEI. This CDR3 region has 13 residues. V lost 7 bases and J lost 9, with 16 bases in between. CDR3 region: CASIQTGASTIYF. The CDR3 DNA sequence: TGTGCCAGCATCCAGACAGGCGCTTCCACCATATATTTT.

CDR3 sequence: CASSPHFSSGGPRTQYF. The DNA for the CDR3 is TGTGCCAGCAGCCCCCACTTCTCTAGCGGGGGGCCCCGAACCCAGTACTTC. The gene calls are TRBV11-2 and TRBJ2-5, with 11 bases aligning to TRBD2. The germline gives CDR1 SGHAT, CDR2 FQNNGV. After removal of 5 bases from V and 8 bases from J, the junction contained 16 bases not matched to a gene. CDR3 length: 17 residues. Combining the CDR3 with reference TRBV11-2 and TRBJ2-5 gives the whole variable domain EAGVAQSPRYKIIEKRQSVAFWCNPISGHATLYWYQQILGQGPKLLIQFQNNGVVDDSQLPKDRFSAERLKGVDSTLKIQPAKLEDSAVYLCASSPHFSSGGPRTQYFGPGTRLLVL.